This TCR beta chain was observed in a study of cytotoxic CD8 clonotypes in ibrutinib-treated CLL (dated by TCRdb to about 2021). Turning to the overall study: The cohort included roughly 15 treatment-naive and 11 relapsed/refractory patients; under 18 were IGHV unmutated. Responses were partial in approximately 24 patients and complete in 2; after median roughly 69 months follow-up, around 14 stayed in remission and roughly twelve progressed. Response samples were taken after a median of approximately eleven months on treatment, ranging from roughly 6 to 36 months. Samples averaged approximately 240,000 productive templates and around 91,000 productive rearrangements. Of the 70 to 90 people in the trial, around 24 had longitudinal samples available. Cryopreserved peripheral blood mononuclear cells were obtained before treatment, at response, and at either sustained remission or disease progression. Patients were still on ibrutinib when every remission and progressive disease sample was collected. The full study reports these points: Public clonotypes were rare and either contracted or stayed stable during treatment, and the rise in clonality at ibrutinib response reflected the expansion of private clonotypes. Sampling times were not matched between sustained-remission and progressing patients, and lymph node repertoires were not studied. Clonality increased at ibrutinib response, stayed stable in sustained remission, and fell back toward baseline at progression. Baseline clonality exceeded that of age-matched healthy donors and correlated strongly with circulating CD8+ T-cell counts.

Each clonotype received, on average, about 10x coverage in deep resolution sequencing performed on a MiSeq, where the target depth lay between 1 in 1 million and 1 in 200,000 T cells. The immunoSEQ hsTCRB Kit was used to generate TCR beta libraries. The authors processed their data as follows. The data were analyzed with ImmunoSEQ Analyzer and ImmunoSEQ Data Assistant, and V, D and J gene assignments followed IMGT definitions. Clonality, which ranges from 0 to 1, was calculated as one minus the normalized Shannon entropy of productive rearrangement frequencies. Only overrepresented clonotypes making up at least 0.05% of each patient's repertoire were included in the public clonotype analysis. Repertoires from some twelve age-matched healthy donors in immuneACCESS were used as clonality controls. This immuneACCESS table, as held by TCRdb, lists in-frame sequences with V and J called but not all clones. Of the missing ones, under half trace to an unresolved V gene in checked studies; the others have no known cause. V, J and clone size are those of that table, while D and trimming were read from the DNA. This sample holds 110,000 to 150,000 clones; roughly 80% were observed only once. Of the sample, about 27% is held by the ten largest clones.

This clone was counted only a few times. There is no known antigen for this receptor. No base qualities exist here, and no much larger clone lies one base off it. The time point label for this specimen denotes: approximately twelve months on ibrutinib. Approximately 2 micrograms of genomic DNA were extracted from cryopreserved PBMCs for TCR beta library preparation. High-throughput TCR beta sequencing was performed on longitudinal blood samples from CLL patients receiving ibrutinib monotherapy. Patients were enrolled in a phase 2 open-label single-center ibrutinib monotherapy trial. The sequenced sample was PBMCs, obtained after 12 months of ibrutinib treatment. The TCR originated in a human donor with chronic lymphocytic leukemia.

Here the CDR3 is given as CACFSRSGNTIYF. The sequenced DNA: TGTGCCTGCTTCTCCCGCTCTGGAAACACCATATATTTT. The chain links TRBV7-9 with TRBJ1-3, with the D gene not confidently named. Measured from the cysteine to the phenylalanine, the CDR3 is 13 residues long. Only the CDR3 region is kept as DNA, spanning 39 bases read in frame from base 1. V is cut by 11 bases and J by 0 bases, and the space between the germline ends is 11 bases. CDR1 and CDR2, looked up from the germline V gene (reference sequence), are SEHNR and FQNEAQ.